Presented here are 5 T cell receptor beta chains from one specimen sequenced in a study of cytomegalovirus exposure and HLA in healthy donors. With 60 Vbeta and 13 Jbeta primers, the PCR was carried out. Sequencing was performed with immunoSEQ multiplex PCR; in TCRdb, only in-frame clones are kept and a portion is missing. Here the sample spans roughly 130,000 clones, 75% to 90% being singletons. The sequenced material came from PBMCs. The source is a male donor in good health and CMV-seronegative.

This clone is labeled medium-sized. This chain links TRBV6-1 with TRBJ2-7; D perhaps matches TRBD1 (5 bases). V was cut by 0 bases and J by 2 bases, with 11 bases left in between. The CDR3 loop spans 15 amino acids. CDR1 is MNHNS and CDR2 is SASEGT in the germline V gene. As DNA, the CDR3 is TGTGCCAGCAGTGAAGCCCCGCAGGGTGCCTACGAGCAGTACTTC. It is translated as CASSEAPQGAYEQYF.

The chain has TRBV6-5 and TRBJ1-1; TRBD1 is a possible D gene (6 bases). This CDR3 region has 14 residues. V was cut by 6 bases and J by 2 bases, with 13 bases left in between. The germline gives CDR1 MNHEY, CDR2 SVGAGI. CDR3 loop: CASSGQTGNTEAFF. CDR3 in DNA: TGTGCCAGCAGCGGTCAGACAGGAAACACTGAAGCTTTCTTT.

CDR3 nucleotides: TGCAGCGTTGAGAGGCAGACGAACACTGAAGCTTTCTTT. Its protein is CSVERQTNTEAFF. The chain links TRBV29-1 to TRBJ1-1; D not resolved. In germline, CDR1 is SQVTM, CDR2 ANQGSEA. The CDR3 covers 13 residues. Deletions cut 3 bases from V and 1 base from J, with 9 bases between.

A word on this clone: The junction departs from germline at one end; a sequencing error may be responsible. CDR3 loop: CASSRGQGSYGFTF. The CDR3 DNA is TGTGCCAGCAGCCGCGGACAGGGCAGCTATGGCTTCACCTTC. The chain uses TRBV7-3 and TRBJ1-2; 8 nucleotides match TRBD1. The germline V gene has CDR1 SGHTA and CDR2 FQGTGA. The CDR3 runs 14 residues.

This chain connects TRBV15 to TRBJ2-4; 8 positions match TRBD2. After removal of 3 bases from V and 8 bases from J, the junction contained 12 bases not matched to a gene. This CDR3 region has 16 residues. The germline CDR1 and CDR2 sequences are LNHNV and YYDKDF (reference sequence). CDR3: CATSRGRAGEMHIQYF. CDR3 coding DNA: TGTGCCACCAGCAGGGGAAGAGCGGGAGAAATGCACATTCAGTACTTC.